This T cell receptor (beta chain) was profiled in a study of T-cell reconstitution after alpha-beta-depleted transplantation in children. Study-wide findings and caveats: The study traced high day-60 TCRbeta diversity in some patients to surviving recipient T cells and thymic progenitors. The main origin of T-cell counts and diversity one year after transplant was newly produced T cells. It was reported that alpha-beta T cells came from several hundred expanded graft clones (about two months after transplant).

Using unique molecular identifiers, the investigators prepared the TCRbeta library. In TCRdb, the PCR reads were re-called with MiXCR into one record per CDR3 protein. The sample shows almost 500,000 distinct CDR3 sequences, 8% to 11% of them seen only once. Many counts were recorded for this clonotype. The antigen is unknown. This CDR3 contains 13 residues. V lost 6 bases and J lost 5, with 13 bases in between. Germline V gene sequence: CDR1 LGHNT, CDR2 FRNRAP. The source is a child aged 2-9 years with inherited bone marrow failure, due to receive a stem cell transplant. Sequencing was performed on PBMCs, taken before TCRalphabeta/CD19-depleted stem cell transplant. The V and J genes are TRBV12-5 and TRBJ2-5; D is possibly TRBD2 (6 bases). The DNA for the CDR3 is TGTGCTAGTGGGGGGACTTCGATGGAGACCCAGTACTTC. It yields the protein CASGGTSMETQYF. Full variable domain (missing parts from reference TRBV12-5 and TRBJ2-5): DARVTQTPRHKVTEMGQEVTMRCQPILGHNTVFWYRQTMMQGLELLAYFRNRAPLDDSGMPKDRFSAEMPDATLATLKIQPSEPRDSAVYFCASGGTSMETQYFGPGTRLLVL.